Shown below are 8 T cell receptor beta chains from a single sample sequenced in a study of T cell responses to AZD1222 COVID-19 vaccine. Produced via immunoSEQ multiplex PCR; TCRdb's table is partial and in-frame only. The data show under 200,000 clones, around 90% seen once. The sample in question was peripheral blood, obtained 28 days after the second AZD1222 dose. These TCRs come from an adult who received the AZD1222 COVID-19 vaccine.

This clone was seen only once. This chain joins TRBV4-1 and TRBJ1-2; no firm D call. V lost 0 bases and J 0 bases, leaving 8 bases between the germline ends. Per germline, CDR1 MGHRA and CDR2 YSYEKL. CDR3 length: 15 residues. The CDR3, as DNA: TGCGCCAGCAGCCAAGATGATATAGCTAACTATGGCTACACCTTC. It specifies CASSQDDIANYGYTF.

The rearrangement joins TRBV7-2 to TRBJ2-1; D remains unclear. This CDR3 comprises 12 residues. Trimming removed 5 bases from V and 10 bases from J, with 12 bases in between. Germline V lookup: CDR1 SGHTA, CDR2 FQGNSA. The CDR3 nucleotides are TGTGCCAGCAGCCAAGAGTGGAACGAGCAGTTCTTC. It yields the protein CASSQEWNEQFF.

V and J are TRBV19 and TRBJ1-1; no firm D call. The CDR3 totals 12 residues. Germline V CDR1 and CDR2: LNHDA, SQIVND (reference sequence). V lost 5 bases and J lost 8, with 12 bases in between. The chain's CDR3 is CASSVSYAEAFF. The DNA for the CDR3 is TGTGCCAGTAGTGTGTCGTATGCCGAAGCTTTCTTT.

This rearrangement joins TRBV6-5 to TRBJ2-7, with 9 bases fitting TRBD2. Germline V CDR1 and CDR2: MNHEY, SVGAGI. This CDR3 spans 14 amino acids. V gave up 7 bases and J gave up 5 bases; unmatched junction bases: 9. The CDR3, as DNA: TGTGCCAGCATTAAGGGGACTAGCAAAGACGAGCAGTACTTC. It yields the protein CASIKGTSKDEQYF.

The rearrangement links TRBV19 to TRBJ1-2, with 10 nucleotides matching TRBD1. The length of the CDR3 is 16 residues. V shed 9 bases and J 4 bases; nucleotides not matched to a gene: 14. Germline V gene sequence: CDR1 LNHDA, CDR2 SQIVND (reference sequence). CDR3 DNA: TGTGCCAGCTCCGGGACAGGGGACCGCGGGTCCTATGGCTACACCTTC. Amino acid sequence: CASSGTGDRGSYGYTF.

V usage is TRBV6-5 and J usage is TRBJ1-5, with D unresolved. Germline CDR1 and CDR2: MNHEY and SVGAGI. The CDR3 length is 14 residues. Trimming left V 0 bases short and J 5 bases short, with 8 bases between. In DNA, the CDR3 is TGTGCCAGCAGTTACTCGTGGGTAGATCAGCCCCAGCATTTT. This translates into CASSYSWVDQPQHF.

V gene TRBV30 combines with J gene TRBJ2-7, with 7 bases lining up with TRBD1. V was clipped by 2 bases and J by 4 bases; unmatched bases: 5. Germline V gene data show CDR1 as GTSNPN and CDR2 as SVGIG (reference sequence). The CDR3 is 13 amino acids. The CDR3 loop reads CAWSPGQRYEQYF. The CDR3 bases are TGTGCCTGGAGTCCGGGACAGAGATACGAGCAGTACTTC.

The V call is TRBV2, the J call TRBJ2-7; 10 bases fit TRBD2. Germline V gene sequence: CDR1 SNHLY, CDR2 FYNNEI. The V and J ends lost 4 bases and 4 bases, in that order; junction bases with no gene match: 10. The CDR3 has 16 residues. CDR3 loop: CASSASGTSVKYEQYF. The CDR3 DNA reads as TGTGCCAGCAGTGCCTCCGGGACTAGCGTAAAGTACGAGCAGTACTTC.